This T cell receptor (beta chain) came from a study of naive and memory T cell subsets. General study results and limits: Possibly reflecting memory cells re-expressing CD45RA, a few larger clonotypes occurred in naive repertoires, especially CD8.

This clonotype was counted only a few times. Its antigen is not identified. Both TRBC1 and TRBC2 were covered by a beta constant-region primer of two equimolar oligonucleotides. Nested alpha and beta constant-region primers with the SP2 primer drove four PCR rounds on ligated cDNA. TCRdb re-derived calls from the UMI-ligation and nested PCR reads in MiXCR, one entry per CDR3 protein. Counted here are 150,000 or so distinct CDR3 sequences, approximately 22% occurring once; the ten biggest clones make up around 0.11%. CDR3 size: 13 residues. CDR1 and CDR2 (germline): DFQATT, SNEGSKA (reference sequence). V lost 4 bases and J 4 bases, leaving 13 bases between the germline ends.

The receptor was derived from a human donor in good health. Sequencing was carried out using naive CD4+ T cells from blood. The chain recombines TRBV20-1 with TRBJ1-2, with D possibly being TRBD1 (6 bases). The DNA of the CDR3 is TGCAGTGCTACACAGGGTGTGGGCTATGGCTACACCTTC. Encoded protein: CSATQGVGYGYTF.